The next 25 T cell receptor beta chains were all read from a single sample in a study of T cell responses to AZD1222 COVID-19 vaccine. Sequencing used immunoSEQ multiplex PCR; TCRdb keeps in-frame clones, though not all of them. The table lists roughly 120,000 clones, roughly 85% of them singletons. The material was peripheral blood, obtained on day 0 of AZD1222 vaccination. These receptors were collected from an adult in good health.

The V and J genes are TRBV29-1 and TRBJ2-1; D assignment may be TRBD1 or TRBD2 (5 bases each). V was clipped by 4 bases and J by 8 bases, with 9 bases between them. Germline V gene lookup returns CDR1 SQVTM and CDR2 ANQGSEA. This CDR3 has 11 amino acids. This chain's CDR3 is CSVAGPDEQFF. The CDR3 DNA is TGCAGCGTTGCGGGACCGGATGAGCAGTTCTTC.

The CDR3 reads CASSYSRNTGELFF. The CDR3, as DNA: TGTGCCAGCAGTTACTCGCGTAACACCGGGGAGCTGTTTTTT. This chain joins TRBV6-5 and TRBJ2-2; D is ambiguous. The CDR3 is 14 amino acids. V dropped 0 bases and J dropped 2 bases, with 4 bases sitting between them. CDR1 is MNHEY and CDR2 is SVGAGI in the germline V gene.

V and J are TRBV6-5 and TRBJ1-2; 8 bases are shared with TRBD1. The CDR3 sequence is 14 residues long. The V gene end was trimmed by 5 bases and the J gene end by 6 bases; junction bases not matched to a gene: 8. Germline CDR1 reads MNHEY; CDR2 reads SVGAGI. This CDR3 reads CASSPRDRRDGYTF. In DNA form, the CDR3 reads TGTGCCAGCAGTCCCCGGGACAGGAGGGATGGCTACACCTTC.

The chain joins TRBV3-1 (or the pseudogene TRBV3-2) to TRBJ2-7, with unresolved D. V shed 0 bases and J shed 0 bases, with 9 bases lying between them. Germline lookup yields CDR1 LGHDT and CDR2 YNNKEL (reference sequence). The CDR3 totals 15 residues. CDR3 sequence reads: CASSQDPSPSYEQYF. DNA for the CDR3: TGTGCCAGCAGCCAAGATCCTTCCCCCTCCTACGAGCAGTACTTC.

The J gene is TRBJ2-2, the V gene TRBV5-5; D gene uncertain. Germline V gene sequence: CDR1 SGHKS, CDR2 YYEKEE (reference sequence). There are 15 residues in the CDR3. The V end was cut by 0 bases, the J end by 2 bases, with 8 bases between. This CDR3 is CASSLARPNTGELFF. The CDR3 nucleotides read TGTGCCAGCAGCTTGGCCAGACCTAACACCGGGGAGCTGTTTTTT.

About this clone: The same CDR3 arises from other DNA sequences in this sample as well. The chain recombines TRBV5-4 with TRBJ1-3, with D hard to call. This CDR3 is 13 amino acids long. The V and J ends lost 4 bases and 4 bases respectively, with 9 bases between them. CDR1 is SGHNT, CDR2 YYREEE, per germline (reference sequence). The CDR3 DNA reads as TGTGCCAGCAGCCTGGGGTCGGGAAACACCATATATTTT. It specifies CASSLGSGNTIYF. The variable domain in full, completed from reference TRBV5-4 and TRBJ1-3, reads ETGVTQSPTHLIKTRGQQVTLRCSSQSGHNTVSWYQQALGQGPQFIFQYYREEENGRGNFPPRFSGLQFPNYSSELNVNALELDDSALYLCASSLGSGNTIYFGEGSWLTVV.

The chain joins TRBV4-3 to TRBJ1-2, with D possibly being TRBD1 (6 bases). Germline CDR1 reads LGHNA; CDR2 reads YSLEER. V lost 3 bases and J lost 4, with 12 bases in between. The CDR3 has 14 residues. CDR3 sequence reads: CASSHYGQSYGYTF. CDR3 DNA: TGCGCCAGCAGCCATTACGGACAGTCCTATGGCTACACCTTC.

The rearrangement joins TRBV25-1 to TRBJ1-6; no clear D. Germline CDR1 is MGHDK and CDR2 is SYGVNS. The CDR3 contains 14 residues. V lost 4 bases, J lost 10 bases, and 14 bases lay in between. The CDR3 region has the DNA TGTGCCAGCAGTGTGGTTGGCGGGAACTCACCCCTCCACTTT. It translates to CASSVVGGNSPLHF.

This clone has only a few counts. The V and J genes are TRBV10-1 and TRBJ2-1, with 11 bases that match TRBD2. This CDR3 is built from 14 residues. V lost 2 bases, J lost 6 bases, and 0 bases stayed unmatched. Germline CDR1 is WNHNN and CDR2 is SYGVQD (reference sequence). CDR3 nucleotide sequence: TGCGCCAGCAGTGAGGGACTAGCGGGCAATGAGCAGTTCTTC. It codes for CASSEGLAGNEQFF.

J is TRBJ2-7 and V is TRBV15, with TRBD1 matching over 8 bases. CDR1 and CDR2 from the germline V gene are LNHNV and YYDKDF (reference sequence). Unmatched junction bases numbered 8, after V lost 0 bases and J lost 7 bases. CDR3 length: 15 amino acids. The chain's CDR3 is CATSRERQGFREQYF. The CDR3, as DNA: TGTGCCACCAGCAGAGAGCGACAGGGGTTCAGAGAGCAGTACTTC.

The chain links TRBV7-3 to TRBJ2-5; TRBD2 aligns across 10 bases. The trim removed 0 bases at V and 2 bases at J, leaving 3 bases unmatched. The CDR3 contains 16 residues. CDR1 and CDR2 (germline): SGHTA, FQGTGA. The CDR3 sequence is CASSLTSGGLQETQYF. The CDR3 bases are TGTGCCAGCAGCTTAACTAGCGGGGGGCTACAAGAGACCCAGTACTTC.

The chain links TRBV3-1 (or the pseudogene TRBV3-2) to TRBJ2-7, with TRBD2 matching over 11 bases. V lost 4 bases and J lost 2; bases outside the gene matches: 4. Germline V gene data show CDR1 as LGHDT and CDR2 as YNNKEL (reference sequence). This CDR3 contains 15 residues. Here the CDR3 DNA reads TGTGCCAGCAGCCTAACTAGCGGGGGTACCTACGAGCAGTACTTC. Translation: CASSLTSGGTYEQYF.

The V call is TRBV3-1 (or the pseudogene TRBV3-2), the J call TRBJ1-5; the match to TRBD1 covers 7 bases. With V trimmed by 4 bases and J by 1 base, 4 bases remained unmatched. Germline CDR1 and CDR2: LGHDT and YNNKEL (reference sequence). CDR3 length: 15 residues. CDR3 nucleotide sequence: TGTGCCAGCAGCCGTCGACAGGGAAGCAATCAGCCCCAGCATTTT. Translation: CASSRRQGSNQPQHF.

This chain joins TRBV4-3 and TRBJ1-2, with D possibly being TRBD1 (5 bases). Trimming removed 4 bases from V and 5 bases from J, with 17 bases in between. The CDR3 has 15 amino acids. CDR1 and CDR2 from the germline V gene are LGHNA and YSLEER. This CDR3 is CASSLYRDVGYGYTF. Written as DNA, the CDR3 is TGCGCCAGCAGCCTGTACCGGGACGTAGGGTATGGCTACACCTTC.

This chain connects TRBV13 to TRBJ2-7; D is unclear. The CDR3 consists of 14 residues. Germline CDR1 and CDR2: PRHDT and FYEKMQ (reference sequence). Trimming shortened V by 4 bases and J by 2 bases, and 12 bases separated the two germline ends. The CDR3 loop is CASSSPDGPYEQYF. In DNA, the CDR3 is TGTGCCAGCAGCTCTCCCGACGGCCCCTACGAGCAGTACTTC.

The chain carries TRBV20-1 and TRBJ1-5; D remains unclear. The germline V and J ends were trimmed by 3 bases and 11 bases, with 8 bases remaining between them. The CDR3 runs 10 residues. Germline loops: CDR1 DFQATT, CDR2 SNEGSKA (reference sequence). The CDR3 DNA follows: TGCAGTGCTAGCGGAGGGTCCCAGCATTTT. It codes for CSASGGSQHF.

The chain combines TRBV6-8 with TRBJ2-4; TRBD1 or TRBD2 may be the D gene (6 bases each). V was clipped by 2 bases and J by 3 bases, with 14 bases between them. Germline CDR1 is MNHGY and CDR2 is SAAAGT. The CDR3 has 16 amino acids. CDR3 bases: TGTGCCAGCAGTTACGATTCTCGGGGGCACAAAAACATTCAGTACTTC. Amino acid sequence: CASSYDSRGHKNIQYF.

CDR3 nucleotide sequence: TGTGCCAGCAGCCAAGCGGGGCAGGGGGAGACCCAGTACTTC. Translating it yields CASSQAGQGETQYF. The V call is TRBV3-1 (or the pseudogene TRBV3-2), the J call TRBJ2-5; D possibly corresponds to TRBD1 (6 bases). CDR1 LGHDT and CDR2 YNNKEL come from the germline V gene (reference sequence). V was clipped by 1 base and J by 5 bases, with 11 bases between them. The CDR3 runs to 14 residues.

In DNA form, the CDR3 reads TGTGCCAGCAGCTTATCCCGGACTAGCGGGAGCTCGGTGGAGACCCAGTACTTC. This codes for CASSLSRTSGSSVETQYF. The genes are TRBV7-8 and TRBJ2-5; TRBD2 agrees at 13 bases. CDR1 and CDR2 from the germline V gene are SGHVS and FQNEAQ. The CDR3 consists of 18 residues. Unmatched junction bases numbered 11, after V lost 2 bases and J lost 5 bases.

This rearrangement joins TRBV7-6 to TRBJ2-7; 8 bases line up with TRBD1. J was trimmed by 0 bases and V by 5 bases; bases with no gene match: 6. CDR3 size: 15 residues. The V gene's germline CDR1 is SGHVS and CDR2 FNYEAQ. CDR3: CASSPRDRPSYEQYF. DNA of the CDR3: TGTGCCAGCAGCCCCCGGGACAGGCCCTCCTACGAGCAGTACTTC.

This rearrangement joins TRBV7-2 to TRBJ1-1; D possibly corresponds to TRBD1 (5 bases). The CDR3 runs 16 residues. Germline values: CDR1 SGHTA, CDR2 FQGNSA. Trimming left V 6 bases short and J 3 bases short, with 20 bases between. CDR3 residues: CASRPDRGVGDTEAFF. The DNA for the CDR3 is TGTGCCAGCAGACCAGACCGGGGGGTTGGGGACACTGAAGCTTTCTTT. The full variable domain, rest sourced from reference TRBV7-2 and TRBJ1-1, is GAGVSQSPSNKVTEKGKDVELRCDPISGHTALYWYRQSLGQGLEFLIYFQGNSAPDKSGLPSDRFSAERTGGSVSTLTIQRTQQEDSAVYLCASRPDRGVGDTEAFFGQGTRLTVV.

This chain joins TRBV5-1 and TRBJ2-3, with D possibly called TRBD1 or TRBD2 (5 bases each). Per germline, CDR1 SGHRS and CDR2 YFSETQ. CDR3 length equals 18 residues. Trimming cost V 0 bases and J 0 bases, with 17 bases left between them. In DNA form, the CDR3 reads TGCGCCAGCAGCTTGGCGTCGAAGTGGGACCAGAGCACAGATACGCAGTATTTT. This translates into CASSLASKWDQSTDTQYF.

The chain combines TRBV7-3 with TRBJ2-7, with D tentatively TRBD2 (6 bases). CDR3 size: 13 residues. CDR1 is SGHTA, CDR2 FQGTGA, per germline. V was shortened by 6 bases and J by 5 bases, with 14 bases between the two germline ends. CDR3 in amino acids: CASSTSAGDEQYF. CDR3 in DNA: TGTGCCAGCAGTACGTCAGCGGGTGACGAGCAGTACTTC.

CDR3 in DNA: TGTGCCAGCAGTCCGACGGCCGCGGAGGGCTACACCTTC. It specifies CASSPTAAEGYTF. The chain combines TRBV6-5 with TRBJ1-2; D is undetermined. CDR1 MNHEY and CDR2 SVGAGI come from the germline V gene. The V end lost 5 bases, the J end lost 8 bases, and 15 bases lay between the germline ends. The CDR3 covers 13 residues.

V is TRBV19 and J is TRBJ1-4; no reliable D call. Germline V gene sequence: CDR1 LNHDA, CDR2 SQIVND (reference sequence). The V and J ends lost 5 bases and 5 bases respectively, with 18 bases between them. This CDR3 comprises 16 residues. The CDR3, as DNA: TGTGCCAGTAGTCCTACGGGGAGTGTGGGGAATGAAAAACTGTTTTTT. Translation: CASSPTGSVGNEKLFF.